One and the same sample provided the 13 T cell receptor beta chains below, sequenced in a study of T cells after yellow fever vaccination. TCRdb itself ran the 5' RACE reads through MiXCR, one entry per CDR3 protein. The data show around 300,000 distinct CDR3 sequences, under 15% seen once. Specimen: CD4+ T cells sorted from PBMCs, collected 45 days after the yellow fever booster vaccination. The source is a man younger than 45 who received the YFV17D yellow fever vaccine.

V and J are TRBV18 and TRBJ1-4; a possible D gene is TRBD1 (5 bases). V lost 3 bases and J lost 7, with 9 bases in between. The CDR3 loop spans 13 amino acids. CDR1 KGHSH and CDR2 LQKENI come from the germline V gene. CDR3 nucleotide sequence: TGTGCCAGCTCACCCCAGGGAAGTGAAAAACTGTTTTTT. Residues: CASSPQGSEKLFF.

The rearrangement links TRBV2 to TRBJ2-7; possibly TRBD1 for D (6 bases). This CDR3 region has 14 residues. Trimming shortened V by 6 bases and J by 2 bases, and 14 bases separated the two germline ends. Germline loops: CDR1 SNHLY, CDR2 FYNNEI. This CDR3 reads CASSAQGPPYEQYF. For the CDR3, the DNA is TGTGCCAGCAGCGCACAGGGCCCGCCCTACGAGCAGTACTTC. The complete variable domain, with remaining parts taken from reference TRBV2 and TRBJ2-7, reads EPEVTQTPSHQVTQMGQEVILRCVPISNHLYFYWYRQILGQKVEFLVSFYNNEISEKSEIFDDQFSVERPDGSNFTLKIRSTKLEDSAMYFCASSAQGPPYEQYFGPGTRLTVT.

This clonotype was detected only a few times. The chain carries TRBV6-5 and TRBJ2-7, with D perhaps matching TRBD1 (6 bases). Trimming cost V 4 bases and J 4 bases, with 17 bases left between them. Germline CDR1 is MNHEY and CDR2 is SVGAGI. CDR3 size: 15 residues. CDR3 in DNA: TGTGCCAGCAGTTCCGCTCCGGGACAAGTTTACGAGCAGTACTTC. Amino acid sequence: CASSSAPGQVYEQYF.

This clonotype was seen only a few times. The rearrangement joins TRBV27 to TRBJ2-3; 10 bases fit TRBD2. The V segment lost 8 bases and the J segment 9 bases; nucleotides outside the gene matches: 5. CDR3 size: 12 residues. Germline V gene lookup returns CDR1 MNHEY and CDR2 SMNVEV (reference sequence). Written as DNA, the CDR3 is TGTGCCAGCGTAAGCGGGGGGGTCACGCAGTATTTT. Its protein is CASVSGGVTQYF.

This clonotype has only a few counts. The CDR3 spells CASSLMSQGAGTEAFF. The CDR3 DNA is TGTGCCAGCAGTCTAATGTCCCAGGGGGCCGGGACTGAAGCTTTCTTT. V is TRBV6-2 or TRBV6-3 and J is TRBJ1-1; 8 nucleotides align to TRBD1. The CDR3 is 16 amino acids. Per germline, CDR1 MNHEY and CDR2 SVGEGT. The V and J ends lost 5 bases and 5 bases, in that order; junction bases with no gene match: 13.

The CDR3 nucleotides read TGTGCCAGCAGTTTAGTTGGACTTAACAATGAGCAGTTCTTC. Translated: CASSLVGLNNEQFF. The V gene is TRBV12-3 or TRBV12-4, the J gene TRBJ2-1; a weak D match, TRBD2 (5 bases). Trimming removed 1 base from V and 5 bases from J, with 9 bases in between. The CDR3 extends over 14 amino acids.

This chain uses TRBV7-7 with TRBJ2-3; D possibly matches TRBD1 or TRBD2 (5 bases each). Trimming stripped 6 bases from V and 2 bases from J, with 15 bases between. CDR3 length: 15 residues. CDR1 and CDR2 (germline): SSHAT, FNYEAQ (reference sequence). CDR3 bases: TGTGCCAGCAGGAAAGAGGGGCCGACCACAGATACGCAGTATTTT. As protein: CASRKEGPTTDTQYF.

This clonotype was seen a few times. This chain links TRBV27 with TRBJ2-7; 7 bases are shared with TRBD1. The CDR3 runs 12 residues. CDR1 MNHEY and CDR2 SMNVEV come from the germline V gene (reference sequence). Trimming removed 5 bases from V and 13 bases from J; junction bases left unmatched: 11. The CDR3 sequence is CASSLFGTAPYF. DNA of the CDR3: TGTGCCAGCAGTCTATTCGGGACAGCTCCCTACTTC.

V gene TRBV20-1 combines with J gene TRBJ1-6; weak D call: TRBD1 (5 bases). Germline CDR1 and CDR2: DFQATT and SNEGSKA (reference sequence). This CDR3 has 14 amino acids. Trimming removed 5 bases from V and 5 bases from J, with 13 bases in between. As DNA, the CDR3 is TGCAGTGCTCCAGCCGGGGCGAATAATTCACCCCTCCACTTT. The encoded protein is CSAPAGANNSPLHF.

The chain uses TRBV20-1 and TRBJ2-1, with D tentatively TRBD2 (6 bases). Trimming removed 1 base at V and 5 bases at J, with 15 bases between. The length of the CDR3 is 15 residues. The germline V gene encodes CDR1 DFQATT and CDR2 SNEGSKA (reference sequence). The CDR3 nucleotides are TGCAGTGCTAGAGCTAGACTAGACCCCCACAATGAGCAGTTCTTC. It specifies CSARARLDPHNEQFF.

This sequence joins TRBV20-1 and TRBJ1-5, with 9 bases aligning to TRBD1. The V gene end was trimmed by 5 bases and the J gene end by 7 bases; junction bases not matched to a gene: 9. CDR3 length equals 14 residues. Per germline, CDR1 DFQATT and CDR2 SNEGSKA (reference sequence). CDR3 sequence (DNA): TGCAGTGCTCGAACAGGGGGCGCAGGACAGCCCCAGCATTTT. Protein: CSARTGGAGQPQHF.

This chain joins TRBV10-2 and TRBJ2-7; TRBD2 matches at 11 bases. The trim removed 2 bases at V and 7 bases at J, leaving 4 bases unmatched. Germline V gene data show CDR1 as WSHSY and CDR2 as SAAADI. The CDR3 loop spans 14 amino acids. CDR3 in amino acids: CASSETSGSREQYF. The CDR3 DNA reads TGCGCCAGCAGTGAGACTAGCGGGAGTCGTGAGCAGTACTTC.

Regarding this clonotype: The junction departs from germline at one end; a sequencing error may be responsible. The rearrangement uses TRBV7-9 and TRBJ2-7, with D perhaps matching TRBD2 (5 bases). Germline V gene lookup returns CDR1 SEHNR and CDR2 FQNEAQ (reference sequence). The CDR3 length is 11 residues. Written as DNA, the CDR3 is TGTGCCAGCAGCCTCCTCGAGGAGGTTCGCTTC. Translation gives CASSLLEEVRF.